The 4 T cell receptor beta chains in this list originate from one sample, sequenced in a study of shared clonotypes between healthy human individuals. Sequencing was performed with immunoSEQ multiplex PCR; in TCRdb, only in-frame clones are kept and a portion is missing. In the table there are 2,500,000 or so clones, just over 90% of which are singletons. Sequencing input: naive CD4+ T cells sorted from blood. Indicated subset: CD45RA+ positively selected. Receptors were obtained from a man aged 18 to 30 in good health.

The chain joins TRBV19 to TRBJ2-5; 10 positions agree with TRBD2. The trim removed 5 bases at V and 5 bases at J, leaving 8 bases unmatched. The germline V gene encodes CDR1 LNHDA and CDR2 SQIVND (reference sequence). This CDR3 region has 15 residues. The chain's CDR3 is CASSVLAGPGETQYF. CDR3 sequence (DNA): TGTGCCAGTAGTGTACTAGCGGGGCCGGGGGAGACCCAGTACTTC.

This clone was recorded only once. This chain connects TRBV30 to TRBJ2-7; either TRBD1 or TRBD2 may fit D (5 bases each). CDR3 length equals 12 residues. CDR1 is GTSNPN, CDR2 SVGIG, per germline (reference sequence). Trimming shortened V by 0 bases and J by 5 bases, and 8 bases separated the two germline ends. CDR3 amino acids: CAWSVWGNEQYF. The DNA for the CDR3 is TGTGCCTGGAGTGTATGGGGGAACGAGCAGTACTTC.

V gene TRBV10-3 combines with J gene TRBJ2-7, with D tentatively TRBD2 (7 bases). Germline CDR1 and CDR2: ENHRY and SYGVKD. The CDR3 is made up of 12 amino acids. V lost 6 bases and J lost 5, with 11 bases in between. The CDR3 coding sequence is TGTGCCATCAGGGGAGGGGGGAACGAGCAGTACTTC. Protein: CAIRGGGNEQYF.

The chain uses TRBV29-1 and TRBJ1-2, with TRBD1 matching 10 bases. In germline, CDR1 is SQVTM, CDR2 ANQGSEA. This CDR3 region has 15 residues. Trimming at V came to 6 bases and at J to 6 bases, leaving 13 bases not matched to a gene. The CDR3 DNA reads TGCAGCGTGAGGGGGGACAGGGGCGGTATCGATGGCTACACCTTC. Its protein is CSVRGDRGGIDGYTF.